This T cell receptor beta chain was sequenced during a study of OX40 agonist ivuxolimab in advanced cancers. Whole-study findings and limits: At doses 0.1 to 3.0 mg/kg, CD4+ and CD8+ clones expanded.

Assay: immunoSEQ multiplex PCR; the TCRdb copy retains only in-frame clones and omits some. The sample yields under 75,000 clones, approximately 90% seen once. Autoimmune disease history or systemic immunosuppression led to patients being barred. In regard to this clone: What it binds is unknown.

V shed 2 bases and J 3 bases; nucleotides not matched to a gene: 1. CDR3 size: 16 residues. CDR1 is MRHNA and CDR2 is SNTAGT in the germline V gene. The chain couples TRBV6-4 to TRBJ2-2; 12 positions agree with TRBD2. The receptor comes from an adult with an advanced solid tumor such as melanoma, head and neck, liver or kidney cancer. Sample: CD4+ or CD8+ T cells sorted from blood, taken in a trial of the OX40 agonist ivuxolimab. The CDR3 reads CASSDGLAGHTGELFF. Here the CDR3 DNA reads TGTGCCAGCAGTGACGGACTAGCGGGGCACACCGGGGAGCTGTTTTTT.